This T cell receptor beta chain originates from a study of beta chain features in type 1 diabetes. Looking at the study overall: Examination covered around 110 million sorted cells spanning all samples.

Since all of the isolated RNA was reverse transcribed, expressed TCRB transcripts were what got sequenced. Reads from naive, central memory and regulatory T cell samples averaged about 3.57 million. Profiling relied on immunoSEQ multiplex PCR, and the TCRdb table lists in-frame clones only, not all of them. The sample has 250,000 to 400,000 clones, less than 15% seen once. The germline V gene encodes CDR1 MNHNY and CDR2 SVGAGI (reference sequence). With 4 bases removed from V and 8 bases from J, the gap between germline ends came to 11 bases. The CDR3 totals 12 residues. The sequencing sample was made of central memory CD4+ T cells from blood. The TCR originated in a man in his thirties or forties in good health. The J gene is TRBJ1-2, the V gene TRBV6-6; D is perhaps TRBD1 (5 bases). The CDR3 region has the DNA TGTGCCAGCAGTTTGGCCGGGGGAGGCTACACCTTC. Its translation is CASSLAGGGYTF.